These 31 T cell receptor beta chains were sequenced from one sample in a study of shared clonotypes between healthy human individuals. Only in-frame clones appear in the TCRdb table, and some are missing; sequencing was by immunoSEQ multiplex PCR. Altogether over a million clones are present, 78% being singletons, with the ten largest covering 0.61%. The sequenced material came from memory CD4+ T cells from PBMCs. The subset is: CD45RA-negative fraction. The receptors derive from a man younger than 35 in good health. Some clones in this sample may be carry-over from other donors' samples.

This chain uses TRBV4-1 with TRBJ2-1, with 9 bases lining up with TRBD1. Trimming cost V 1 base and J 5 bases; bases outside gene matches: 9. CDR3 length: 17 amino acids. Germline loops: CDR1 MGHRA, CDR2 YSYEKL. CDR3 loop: CASSQATGTGRHNEQFF. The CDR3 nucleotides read TGCGCCAGCAGCCAAGCAACGGGGACAGGGAGGCACAATGAGCAGTTCTTC.

The CDR3 DNA is TGCGCCAGCAGTGAGTACAGCGGGAGGAGCACAGATACGCAGTATTTT. This gives the protein CASSEYSGRSTDTQYF. V gene TRBV10-1 combines with J gene TRBJ2-3; TRBD2 aligns across 9 bases. The CDR3 consists of 16 residues. The germline CDR1 and CDR2 sequences are WNHNN and SYGVQD (reference sequence). Trimming took 1 base from V and 0 from J; bases not matched to a gene: 2.

DNA for the CDR3: TGTGCCAGCAGTGGACATCCACCCTACGAGCAGTACTTC. It yields the protein CASSGHPPYEQYF. The chain carries TRBV28 and TRBJ2-7; maybe TRBD1 (5 bases). CDR1 and CDR2 (germline): MDHEN, SYDVKM. The CDR3 sequence is 13 residues long. V was trimmed by 5 bases and J by 2 bases, leaving 10 bases between them.

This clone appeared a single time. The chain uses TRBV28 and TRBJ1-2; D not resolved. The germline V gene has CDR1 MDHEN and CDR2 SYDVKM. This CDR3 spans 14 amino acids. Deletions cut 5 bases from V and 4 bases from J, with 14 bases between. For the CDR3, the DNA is TGTGCCAGCAGTCAGCACTTCGAGGGCTATGGCTACACCTTC. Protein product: CASSQHFEGYGYTF.

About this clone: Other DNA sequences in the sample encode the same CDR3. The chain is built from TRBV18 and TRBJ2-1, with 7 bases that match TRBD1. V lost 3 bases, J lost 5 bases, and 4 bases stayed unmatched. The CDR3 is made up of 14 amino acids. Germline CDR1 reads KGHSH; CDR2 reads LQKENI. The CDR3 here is CASSPLGTDNEQFF. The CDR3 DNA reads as TGTGCCAGCTCACCCCTCGGGACAGACAATGAGCAGTTCTTC.

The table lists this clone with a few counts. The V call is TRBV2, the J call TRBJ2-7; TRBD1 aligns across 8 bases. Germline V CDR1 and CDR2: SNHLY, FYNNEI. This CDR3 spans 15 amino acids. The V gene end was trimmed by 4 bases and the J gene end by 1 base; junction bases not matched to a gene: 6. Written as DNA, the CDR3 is TGTGCCAGCAGTGTGACAGGGGTCGGGTCCTACGAGCAGTACTTC. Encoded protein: CASSVTGVGSYEQYF. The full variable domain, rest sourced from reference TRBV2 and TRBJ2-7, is EPEVTQTPSHQVTQMGQEVILRCVPISNHLYFYWYRQILGQKVEFLVSFYNNEISEKSEIFDDQFSVERPDGSNFTLKIRSTKLEDSAMYFCASSVTGVGSYEQYFGPGTRLTVT.

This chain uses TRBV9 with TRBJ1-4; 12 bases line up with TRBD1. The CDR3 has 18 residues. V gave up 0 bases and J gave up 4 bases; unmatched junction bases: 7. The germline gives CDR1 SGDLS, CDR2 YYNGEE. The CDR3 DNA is TGTGCCAGCAGCGTAGGGGACAGGGGGCCGTGGGGTAATGAAAAACTGTTTTTT. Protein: CASSVGDRGPWGNEKLFF.

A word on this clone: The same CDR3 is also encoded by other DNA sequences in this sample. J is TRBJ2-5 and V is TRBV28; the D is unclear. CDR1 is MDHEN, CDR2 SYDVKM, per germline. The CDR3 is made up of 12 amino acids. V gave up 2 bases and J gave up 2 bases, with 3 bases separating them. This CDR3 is CASSLLQETQYF. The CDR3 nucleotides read TGTGCCAGCAGTTTACTACAAGAGACCCAGTACTTC. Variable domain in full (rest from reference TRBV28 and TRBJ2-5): DVKVTQSSRYLVKRTGEKVFLECVQDMDHENMFWYRQDPGLGLRLIYFSYDVKMKEKGDIPEGYSVSREKKERFSLILESASTNQTSMYLCASSLLQETQYFGPGTRLLVL.

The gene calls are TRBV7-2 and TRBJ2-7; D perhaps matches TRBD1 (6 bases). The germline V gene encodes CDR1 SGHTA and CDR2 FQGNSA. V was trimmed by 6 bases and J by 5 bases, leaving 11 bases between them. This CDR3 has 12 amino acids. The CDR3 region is CASSSGQHEQYF. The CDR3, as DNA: TGTGCCAGCAGTTCCGGACAGCACGAGCAGTACTTC.

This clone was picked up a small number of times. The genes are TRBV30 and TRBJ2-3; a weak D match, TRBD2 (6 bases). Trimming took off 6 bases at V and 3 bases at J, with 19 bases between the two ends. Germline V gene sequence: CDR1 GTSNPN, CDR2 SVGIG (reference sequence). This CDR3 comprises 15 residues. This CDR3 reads CACPIGGMGTDTQYF. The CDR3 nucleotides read TGTGCCTGCCCTATCGGGGGTATGGGGACAGATACGCAGTATTTT.

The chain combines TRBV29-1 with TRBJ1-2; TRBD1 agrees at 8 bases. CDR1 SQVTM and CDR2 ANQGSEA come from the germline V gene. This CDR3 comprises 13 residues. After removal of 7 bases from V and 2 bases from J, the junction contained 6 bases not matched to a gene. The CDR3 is CSARTGRNYGYTF. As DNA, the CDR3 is TGCAGCGCTCGGACAGGGCGAAACTATGGCTACACCTTC. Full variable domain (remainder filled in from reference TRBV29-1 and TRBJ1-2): SAVISQKPSRDICQRGTSLTIQCQVDSQVTMMFWYRQQPGQSLTLIATANQGSEATYESGFVIDKFPISRPNLTFSTLTVSNMSPEDSSIYLCSARTGRNYGYTFGSGTRLTVV.

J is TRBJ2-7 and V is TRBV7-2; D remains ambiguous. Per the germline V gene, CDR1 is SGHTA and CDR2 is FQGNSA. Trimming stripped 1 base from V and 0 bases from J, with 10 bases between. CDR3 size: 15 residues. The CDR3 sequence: CASSLEWTSSYEQYF. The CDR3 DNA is TGTGCCAGCAGCTTAGAGTGGACGAGCTCCTACGAGCAGTACTTC.

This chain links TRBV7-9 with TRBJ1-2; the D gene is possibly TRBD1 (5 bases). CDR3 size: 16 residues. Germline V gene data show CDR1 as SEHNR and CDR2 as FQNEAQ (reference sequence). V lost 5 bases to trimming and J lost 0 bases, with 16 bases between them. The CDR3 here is CASSPAAAGPNYGYTF. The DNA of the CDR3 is TGTGCCAGCAGCCCAGCGGCTGCGGGACCTAACTATGGCTACACCTTC.

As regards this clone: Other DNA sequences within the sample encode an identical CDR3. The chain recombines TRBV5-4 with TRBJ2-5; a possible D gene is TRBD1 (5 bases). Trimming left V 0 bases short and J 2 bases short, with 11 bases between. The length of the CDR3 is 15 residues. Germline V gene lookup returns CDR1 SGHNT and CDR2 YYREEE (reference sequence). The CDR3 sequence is CASSLGSGLQETQYF. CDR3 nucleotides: TGTGCCAGCAGCTTGGGCTCAGGGTTACAAGAGACCCAGTACTTC.

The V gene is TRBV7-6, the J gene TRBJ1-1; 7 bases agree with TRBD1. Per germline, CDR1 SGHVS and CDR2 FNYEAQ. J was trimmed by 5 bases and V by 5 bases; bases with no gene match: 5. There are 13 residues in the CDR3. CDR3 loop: CASSRGQQTEAFF. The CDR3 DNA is TGTGCCAGCAGCAGGGGGCAGCAGACTGAAGCTTTCTTT.

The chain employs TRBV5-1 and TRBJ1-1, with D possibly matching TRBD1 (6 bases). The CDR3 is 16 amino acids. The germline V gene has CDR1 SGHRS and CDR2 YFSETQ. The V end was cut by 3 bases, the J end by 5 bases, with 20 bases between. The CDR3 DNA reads TGCGCCAGCAGCTCGGGCCAGGGGTTAAGTAAGACTGAAGCTTTCTTT. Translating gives CASSSGQGLSKTEAFF.

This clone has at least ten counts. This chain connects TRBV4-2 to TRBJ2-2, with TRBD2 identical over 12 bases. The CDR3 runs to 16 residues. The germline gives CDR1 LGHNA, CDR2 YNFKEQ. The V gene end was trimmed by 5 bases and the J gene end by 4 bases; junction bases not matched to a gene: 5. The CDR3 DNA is TGTGCCAGCAGCTACGGGACTAGCGGGTTCACCGGGGAGCTGTTTTTT. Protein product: CASSYGTSGFTGELFF.

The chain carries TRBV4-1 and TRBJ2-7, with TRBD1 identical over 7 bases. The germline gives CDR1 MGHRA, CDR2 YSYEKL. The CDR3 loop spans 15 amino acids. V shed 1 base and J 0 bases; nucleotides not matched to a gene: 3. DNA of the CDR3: TGCGCCAGCAGCCAAGGGGGACAGTTCTCCTACGAGCAGTACTTC. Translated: CASSQGGQFSYEQYF.

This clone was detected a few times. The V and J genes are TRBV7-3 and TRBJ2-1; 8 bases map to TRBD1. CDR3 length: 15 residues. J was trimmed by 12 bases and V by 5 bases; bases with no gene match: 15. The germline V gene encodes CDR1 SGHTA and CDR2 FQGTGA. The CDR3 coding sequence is TGTGCCAGCAGCCAAGGGACAGGAGCCTGGAGGGTGCAGTTCTTC. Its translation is CASSQGTGAWRVQFF.

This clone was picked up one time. As DNA, the CDR3 is TGTGCCAGCAGCTTAGCGGGCAACAATGAGCAGTTCTTC. Amino acids: CASSLAGNNEQFF. The chain couples TRBV11-3 to TRBJ2-1, with unresolved D. Trimming shortened V by 1 base and J by 5 bases, and 6 bases separated the two germline ends. Germline CDR1 is SGHNT and CDR2 is YENEEA. The CDR3 runs to 13 residues.

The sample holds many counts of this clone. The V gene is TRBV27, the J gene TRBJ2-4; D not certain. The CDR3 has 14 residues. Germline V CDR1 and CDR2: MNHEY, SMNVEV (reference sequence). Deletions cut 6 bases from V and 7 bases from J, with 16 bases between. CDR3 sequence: CASSRRRQLNIQYF. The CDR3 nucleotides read TGTGCCAGCAGCCGGCGGAGACAATTGAACATTCAGTACTTC.

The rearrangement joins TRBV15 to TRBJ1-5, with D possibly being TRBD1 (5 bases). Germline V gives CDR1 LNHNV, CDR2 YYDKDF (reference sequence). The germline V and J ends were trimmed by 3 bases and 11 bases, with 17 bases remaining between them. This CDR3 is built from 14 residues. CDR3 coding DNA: TGTGCCACCAGCAGTTCTACAGGCTCGTCGTCCCAGCATTTT. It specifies CATSSSTGSSSQHF.

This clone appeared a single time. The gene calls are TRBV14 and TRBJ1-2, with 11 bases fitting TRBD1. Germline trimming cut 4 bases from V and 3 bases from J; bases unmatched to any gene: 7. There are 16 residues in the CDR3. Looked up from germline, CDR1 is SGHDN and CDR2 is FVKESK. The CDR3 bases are TGTGCCAGCAGCCCAGGACAGGGGGCAAGGGACTATGGCTACACCTTC. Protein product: CASSPGQGARDYGYTF.

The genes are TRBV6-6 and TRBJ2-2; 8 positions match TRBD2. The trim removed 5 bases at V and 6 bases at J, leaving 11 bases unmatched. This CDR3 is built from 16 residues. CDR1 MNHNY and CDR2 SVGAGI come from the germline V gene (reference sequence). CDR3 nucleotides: TGTGCCAGCAGTACCCTGGGACTAGGGTATTCCGGGGAGCTGTTTTTT. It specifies CASSTLGLGYSGELFF.

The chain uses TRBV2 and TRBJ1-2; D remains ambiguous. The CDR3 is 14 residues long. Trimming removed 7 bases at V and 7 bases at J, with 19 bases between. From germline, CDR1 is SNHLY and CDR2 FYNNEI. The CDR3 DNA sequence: TGTGCCAGCAATCCCATGGGAGGGTACAGTGGCTACACCTTC. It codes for CASNPMGGYSGYTF.

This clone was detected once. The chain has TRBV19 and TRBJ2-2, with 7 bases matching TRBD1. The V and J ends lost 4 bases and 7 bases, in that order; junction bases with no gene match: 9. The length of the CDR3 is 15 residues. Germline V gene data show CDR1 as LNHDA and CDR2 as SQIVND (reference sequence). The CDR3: CASSKRGQSIGELFF. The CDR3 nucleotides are TGTGCCAGTAGTAAAAGGGGACAGTCTATCGGGGAGCTGTTTTTT.

The CDR3 DNA follows: TGTGCCAGCGGGACCCCAGGGGGCCGTACCGGGGAGCTGTTTTTT. Translating it yields CASGTPGGRTGELFF. The chain combines TRBV28 with TRBJ2-2, with 8 positions matching TRBD1. In germline, CDR1 is MDHEN, CDR2 SYDVKM. The trim removed 8 bases at V and 5 bases at J, leaving 10 bases unmatched. The CDR3 runs to 15 residues.

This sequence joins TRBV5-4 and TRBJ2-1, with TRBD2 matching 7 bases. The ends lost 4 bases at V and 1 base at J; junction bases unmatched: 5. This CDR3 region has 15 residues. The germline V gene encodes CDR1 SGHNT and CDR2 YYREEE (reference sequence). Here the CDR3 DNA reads TGTGCCAGCAGCCGGGACGGGGGGTCCTACAATGAGCAGTTCTTC. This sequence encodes CASSRDGGSYNEQFF. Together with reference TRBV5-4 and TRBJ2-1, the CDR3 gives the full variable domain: ETGVTQSPTHLIKTRGQQVTLRCSSQSGHNTVSWYQQALGQGPQFIFQYYREEENGRGNFPPRFSGLQFPNYSSELNVNALELDDSALYLCASSRDGGSYNEQFFGPGTRLTVL.

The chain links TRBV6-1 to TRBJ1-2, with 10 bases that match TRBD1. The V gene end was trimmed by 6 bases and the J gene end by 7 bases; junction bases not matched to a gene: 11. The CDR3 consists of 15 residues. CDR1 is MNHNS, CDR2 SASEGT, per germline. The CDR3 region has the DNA TGTGCCAGCAGGCCCCCGACAGGGGGCGCGGGTGGCTACACCTTC. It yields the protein CASRPPTGGAGGYTF.

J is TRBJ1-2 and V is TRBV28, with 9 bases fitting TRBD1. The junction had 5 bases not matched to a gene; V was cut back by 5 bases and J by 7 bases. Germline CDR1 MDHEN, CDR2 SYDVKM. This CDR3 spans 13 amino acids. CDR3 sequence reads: CASSANRGLGYTF. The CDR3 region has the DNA TGTGCCAGCAGTGCGAACAGGGGGCTTGGCTACACCTTC.

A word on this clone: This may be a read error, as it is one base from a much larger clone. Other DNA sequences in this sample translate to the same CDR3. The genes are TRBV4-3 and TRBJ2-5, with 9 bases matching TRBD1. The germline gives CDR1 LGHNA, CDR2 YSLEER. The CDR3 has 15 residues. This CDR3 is CASSQTGTGRETQYF. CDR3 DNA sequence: TGCGCCAGCAGCCAGACCGGGACAGGGAGGGAGACCCAATACTTC.